This T cell receptor (beta chain) was captured in a study of early T cells in non-severe SARS-CoV-2 infection. Study-wide background: Sequencing input comprised bulk RNA from unsorted whole blood; chain pairing was not available.

The protocol attached unique molecular identifiers to individual cDNA molecules. TCRdb reprocessed the 5' RACE reads with MiXCR, giving one entry per CDR3 protein. In the table there are 85,000 to 90,000 distinct CDR3 sequences, around 15% of which are singletons. Findings and limits, study-wide: VDJdb matching favored anti-spike CD8 responses, missing private and CD4 specificities.

Looked up from germline, CDR1 is KGHSH and CDR2 is LQKENI. V was clipped by 0 bases and J by 10 bases, with 10 bases between them. This CDR3 contains 13 residues. In this sample, this clonotype turned up many times. Its cognate antigen is unknown. Specimen: whole blood. The receptor was derived from an adult who was a healthcare worker with PCR-confirmed SARS-CoV-2 infection or an uninfected control (not recorded which). This chain connects TRBV18 to TRBJ2-1, with unresolved D. The CDR3 spells CASSPPISPEQFF. The CDR3 region has the DNA TGTGCCAGCTCACCACCGATCTCCCCCGAGCAGTTCTTC.